Detailed here is one TCR beta chain. In the source study's methods: Counts of nucleated cells, estimated from reference gene primer amplification, were obtained. Profiled with immunoSEQ multiplex PCR; TCRdb holds only in-frame clones, not every one. V, J and clone size derive from that table, while D and trimming were established from the DNA sequence. The sample consists of roughly 150,000 clones, roughly 90% of them appearing once. The data stem from a study of blood T cell repertoires in COVID-19. Study information: From the United States, Italy and Spain came samples of acute and convalescent COVID-19.

V shed 1 base and J shed 11 bases, with 17 bases lying between them. Germline lookup yields CDR1 SNHLY and CDR2 FYNNEI. This CDR3 is built from 14 residues. The chain carries TRBV2 and TRBJ1-1; D gene unclear. Sample: peripheral blood. The receptor was derived from a man aged 60 to 75 with acute or convalescent COVID-19. In DNA, the CDR3 is TGTGCCAGCAGTGAAGGGGTGGCAGGCTTGACCGCTTTCTTT. Translating gives CASSEGVAGLTAFF. Together with reference TRBV2 and TRBJ1-1, the CDR3 gives the full variable domain: EPEVTQTPSHQVTQMGQEVILRCVPISNHLYFYWYRQILGQKVEFLVSFYNNEISEKSEIFDDQFSVERPDGSNFTLKIRSTKLEDSAMYFCASSEGVAGLTAFFGQGTRLTVV.